Shown below are 5 T cell receptor beta chains from a single sample sequenced in a study of response to subunit inactivated influenza vaccine. TCRdb re-called the RT-PCR reads with MiXCR, one entry per CDR3 protein. The data contain about 780,000 distinct CDR3 sequences, about 18% of them seen just once; the ten biggest clones take up under 13%. The source was PBMCs from blood, collected approximately 5 days after vaccination. These receptors all stem from a man between 50 and 59 years old who received an inactivated influenza vaccine.

A few counts support this clonotype. The J gene is TRBJ2-3, the V gene TRBV7-9; D remains ambiguous. This CDR3 is built from 15 residues. CDR1 and CDR2 from the germline V gene are SEHNR and FQNEAQ (reference sequence). Trimming stripped 4 bases from V and 3 bases from J, with 14 bases between. The chain's CDR3 is CASSSLGTATDTQYF. The CDR3 region has the DNA TGTGCCAGCAGCTCCTTAGGAACCGCTACAGATACGCAGTATTTT. The full variable domain, completed using reference TRBV7-9 and TRBJ2-3, is DTGVSQNPRHKITKRGQNVTFRCDPISEHNRLYWYRQTLGQGPEFLTYFQNEAQLEKSRLLSDRFSAERPKGSFSTLEIQRTEQGDSAMYLCASSSLGTATDTQYFGPGTRLTVL.

This rearrangement joins TRBV28 to TRBJ1-5, with a tentative D call TRBD1 (5 bases). Trimming removed 5 bases at V and 2 bases at J, with 7 bases between. Germline V gene sequence: CDR1 MDHEN, CDR2 SYDVKM. The CDR3 is made up of 13 amino acids. The CDR3 reads CASSRGRNQPQHF. The CDR3 nucleotides are TGTGCCAGCAGTAGGGGTCGCAATCAGCCCCAGCATTTT.

This chain connects TRBV11-2 to TRBJ2-7, with D perhaps TRBD1 or TRBD2 (6 bases each). Germline assignment: CDR1 SGHAT and CDR2 FQNNGV. Trimming cost V 5 bases and J 4 bases, with 12 bases left between them. The length of the CDR3 is 13 residues. In nucleotides, the CDR3 is TGTGCCAGCAGCACGGGGGCTGTTTACGAGCAGTACTTC. It specifies CASSTGAVYEQYF.

Ten or more counts support this clonotype. The rearrangement joins TRBV24-1 to TRBJ2-7; D might be TRBD2 (5 bases). V was clipped by 4 bases and J by 7 bases, with 16 bases between them. Germline-derived CDR1 and CDR2 are KGHDR and SFDVKD. The CDR3 is made up of 14 amino acids. CDR3 sequence (DNA): TGTGCCACCAGTGACGACGGGGATGTAGGGGAGCAGTACTTC. This gives the protein CATSDDGDVGEQYF.

The chain is built from TRBV24-1 and TRBJ1-1; 7 positions match TRBD1. With 5 bases clipped from V and 11 bases from J, the junction kept 7 bases outside the gene matches. Germline V gives CDR1 KGHDR, CDR2 SFDVKD. The CDR3 extends over 12 amino acids. This CDR3 is CATSGGQGVAFF. CDR3 coding DNA: TGTGCCACCAGTGGGGGCCAGGGGGTTGCTTTCTTT.